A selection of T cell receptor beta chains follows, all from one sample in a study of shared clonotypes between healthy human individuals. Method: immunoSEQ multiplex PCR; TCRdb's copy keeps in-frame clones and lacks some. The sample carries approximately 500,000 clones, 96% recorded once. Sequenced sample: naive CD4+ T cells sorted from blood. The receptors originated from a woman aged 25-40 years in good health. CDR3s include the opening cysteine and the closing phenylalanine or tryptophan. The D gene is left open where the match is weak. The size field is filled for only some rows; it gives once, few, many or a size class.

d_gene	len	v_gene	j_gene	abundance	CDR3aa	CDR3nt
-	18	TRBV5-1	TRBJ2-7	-	CASSLISGARAGLYEQYF	TGCGCCAGCAGCTTGATTTCAGGGGCGCGCGCAGGACTCTACGAGCAGTACTTC
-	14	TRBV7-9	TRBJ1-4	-	CASSSSATNEKLFF	TGTGCCAGCAGCTCCAGTGCAACTAATGAAAAACTGTTTTTT
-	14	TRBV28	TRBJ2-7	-	CASRPTQTSGEQYF	TGTGCCAGCAGACCGACTCAAACGTCGGGCGAGCAGTACTTC
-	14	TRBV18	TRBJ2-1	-	CASSQHRVDNEQFF	TGTGCCAGCTCACAACACAGGGTGGACAATGAGCAGTTCTTC
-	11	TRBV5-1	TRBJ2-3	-	CASRGTDTQYF	TGCGCCAGCAGGGGGACAGATACGCAGTATTTT
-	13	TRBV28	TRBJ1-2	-	CASSLIDGVGYTF	TGTGCCAGCAGTTTAATTGACGGGGTTGGCTACACCTTC
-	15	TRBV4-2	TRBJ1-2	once	CASSQEIHSNYGYTF	TGTGCCAGCAGCCAAGAGATTCACAGCAACTATGGCTACACCTTC
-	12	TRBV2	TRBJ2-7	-	CASRRDGYEQYF	TGTGCCAGCAGGCGTGACGGCTACGAGCAGTACTTC
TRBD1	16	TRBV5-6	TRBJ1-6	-	CASSLDRGTRSSPLHF	TGTGCCAGCAGCTTGGACAGGGGAACGCGTAGTTCACCCCTCCACTTT
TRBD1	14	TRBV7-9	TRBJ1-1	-	CASSPRGQGTEAFF	TGTGCCAGCAGCCCGAGAGGACAGGGCACTGAAGCTTTCTTT
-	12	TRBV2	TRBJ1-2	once	CASSRDGYGYTF	TGTGCCAGCAGTCGGGACGGTTATGGCTACACCTTC
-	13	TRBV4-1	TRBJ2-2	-	CASSQQGIGELFF	TGCGCCAGCAGCCAACAGGGAATCGGGGAGCTGTTTTTT
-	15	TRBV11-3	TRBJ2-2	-	CASSLSQGIPGELFF	TGTGCCAGCAGCTTATCACAGGGAATTCCCGGGGAGCTGTTTTTT
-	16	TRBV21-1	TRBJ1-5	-	CASRKSGTHSNQPQHF	TGTGCCAGCAGGAAATCCGGGACACATAGCAATCAGCCCCAGCATTTT
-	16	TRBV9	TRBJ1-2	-	CASSADGGPWKDGYTF	TGTGCCAGCAGCGCAGATGGGGGGCCATGGAAGGATGGCTACACCTTC
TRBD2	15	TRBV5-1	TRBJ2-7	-	CASSLKLAGVREQYF	TGCGCCAGCAGCTTGAAACTAGCGGGGGTCAGGGAGCAGTACTTC
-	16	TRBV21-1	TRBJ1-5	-	CASSKARESNNQPQHF	TGTGCCAGCAGCAAAGCGAGGGAATCGAACAATCAGCCCCAGCATTTT
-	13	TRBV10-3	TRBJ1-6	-	CAILEKWDSPLHF	TGTGCCATCCTAGAGAAGTGGGATTCACCCCTCCACTTT
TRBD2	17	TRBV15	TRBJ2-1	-	CATSRWGLAGAYNEQFF	TGTGCCACCAGCAGATGGGGACTAGCGGGTGCCTACAATGAGCAGTTCTTC
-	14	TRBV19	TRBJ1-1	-	CASSSGQMNTEAFF	TGTGCCAGTAGCTCCGGACAAATGAACACTGAAGCTTTCTTT
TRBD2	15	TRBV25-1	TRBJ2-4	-	CASRVSQGGRDIQYF	TGTGCCAGCAGAGTCTCGCAGGGCGGGAGGGACATTCAGTACTTC
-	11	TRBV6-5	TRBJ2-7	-	CATRGFYEQYF	TGTGCGACAAGGGGATTCTACGAGCAGTACTTC
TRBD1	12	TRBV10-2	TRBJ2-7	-	CATTGDSYEQYF	TGCGCCACCACAGGGGATTCCTACGAGCAGTACTTC
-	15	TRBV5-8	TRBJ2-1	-	CASSLQGISYNEQFF	TGTGCCAGCAGCTTGCAGGGAATCTCCTACAATGAGCAGTTCTTC
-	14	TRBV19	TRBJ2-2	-	CASGIERATGELFF	TGTGCCTCTGGGATTGAGCGAGCCACCGGGGAGCTGTTTTTT
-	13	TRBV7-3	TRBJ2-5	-	CASSSDNQETQYF	TGTGCCAGCAGCTCAGATAACCAAGAGACCCAGTACTTC
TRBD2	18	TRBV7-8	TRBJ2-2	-	CASSLVGTSGRGHGELFF	TGTGCCAGCAGCTTAGTAGGGACTAGCGGGAGAGGCCACGGGGAGCTGTTTTTT
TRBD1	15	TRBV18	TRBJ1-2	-	CASSPQGTAYYGYTF	TGTGCCAGCTCACCCCAGGGGACAGCGTACTATGGCTACACCTTC
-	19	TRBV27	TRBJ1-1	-	CASSLVGGAKMVGGTEAFF	TGTGCCAGCAGTTTAGTAGGGGGGGCTAAAATGGTAGGAGGAACTGAAGCTTTCTTT
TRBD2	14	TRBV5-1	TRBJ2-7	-	CASSLRLAEGEQYF	TGCGCCAGCAGCTTGCGTCTAGCGGAGGGCGAGCAGTACTTC
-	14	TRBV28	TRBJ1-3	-	CASTVGGTGNTIYF	TGTGCCAGCACCGTAGGGGGAACTGGAAACACCATATATTTT
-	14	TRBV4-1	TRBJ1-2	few	CASSQDYEGDGYTF	TGCGCCAGCAGCCAAGATTATGAGGGAGATGGCTACACCTTC
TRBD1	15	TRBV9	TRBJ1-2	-	CASSVGQGVFEGYTF	TGTGCCAGCAGCGTAGGACAGGGGGTATTTGAAGGCTACACCTTC
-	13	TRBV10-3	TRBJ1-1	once	CAIRQGEEGEAFF	TGTGCCATCAGACAGGGTGAGGAGGGTGAAGCTTTCTTT
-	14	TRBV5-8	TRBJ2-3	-	CASSLERGADTQYF	TGTGCCAGCAGCCTCGAGAGGGGCGCAGATACGCAGTATTTT
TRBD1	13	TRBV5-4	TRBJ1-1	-	CASSLGTGGEAFF	TGTGCCAGCAGCTTGGGGACAGGGGGTGAAGCTTTCTTT
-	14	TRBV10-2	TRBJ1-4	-	CASNDGASWEKLFF	TGCGCCAGCAACGATGGGGCCTCTTGGGAAAAACTGTTTTTT
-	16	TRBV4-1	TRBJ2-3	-	CASSQPRRGSGDTQYF	TGCGCCAGCAGCCAACCCCGGAGGGGCAGTGGAGATACGCAGTATTTT
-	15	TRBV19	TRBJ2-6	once	CASSIGVSGANVLTF	TGTGCCAGTAGTATCGGGGTCTCTGGGGCCAACGTCCTGACTTTC
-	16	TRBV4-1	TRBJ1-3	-	CASSQDGGVSGNTIYF	TGCGCCAGCAGCCAAGATGGGGGAGTCTCTGGAAACACCATATATTTT
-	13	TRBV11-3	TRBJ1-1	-	CASSPGVNTEAFF	TGTGCCAGCAGCCCAGGGGTGAACACTGAAGCTTTCTTT
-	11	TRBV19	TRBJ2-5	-	CASSTKETQYF	TGTGCCAGTAGTACCAAAGAGACCCAGTACTTC
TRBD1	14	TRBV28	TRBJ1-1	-	CASREGQVVPEAFF	TGTGCCAGCAGAGAGGGACAGGTGGTCCCTGAAGCTTTCTTT
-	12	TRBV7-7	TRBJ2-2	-	CASSLASGELFF	TGTGCCAGCAGCTTAGCCTCGGGGGAGCTGTTTTTT
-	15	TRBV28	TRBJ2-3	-	CASTDQTGSTDTQYF	TGTGCCAGCACCGACCAGACAGGAAGCACAGATACGCAGTATTTT
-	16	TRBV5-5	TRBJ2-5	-	CASSFPPHSTTETQYF	TGTGCCAGCAGCTTCCCTCCCCATTCGACTACAGAGACCCAGTACTTC
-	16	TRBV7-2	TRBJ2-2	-	CASSNSDWMNTGELFF	TGTGCCAGCAGCAACTCCGACTGGATGAACACCGGGGAGCTGTTTTTT
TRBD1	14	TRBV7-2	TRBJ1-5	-	CASSFPGGNQPQHF	TGTGCCAGCAGCTTCCCAGGGGGAAATCAGCCCCAGCATTTT
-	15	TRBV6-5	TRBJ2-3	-	CASSYGSLSTDTQYF	TGTGCCAGCAGTTATGGCTCTCTGAGCACAGATACGCAGTATTTT
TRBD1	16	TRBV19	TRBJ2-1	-	CASSISGTGGYNEQFF	TGTGCCAGTAGTATAAGTGGGACAGGGGGCTACAATGAGCAGTTCTTC
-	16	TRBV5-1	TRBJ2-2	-	CASSLGGYLISGELFF	TGCGCCAGCAGCTTGGGCGGCTACTTGATCAGCGGGGAGCTGTTTTTT
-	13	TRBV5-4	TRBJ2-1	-	CASSLVGANEQFF	TGTGCCAGCAGCTTGGTGGGGGCCAATGAGCAGTTCTTC